A single sample gave rise to the 29 T cell receptor beta chains below, sequenced in a study of blood T cell repertoires in COVID-19. Produced via immunoSEQ multiplex PCR; TCRdb's table is partial and in-frame only. The table has more than 150,000 clones, less than 95% seen once. The sample consisted of peripheral blood. The receptors come from a man aged 25-45 years with COVID-19, enrolled during active disease.

The V call is TRBV13, the J call TRBJ2-3; 9 bases fit TRBD2. Germline V gene data show CDR1 as PRHDT and CDR2 as FYEKMQ (reference sequence). The CDR3 has 16 residues. V dropped 0 bases and J dropped 1; count of bases not matched to a gene: 2. The CDR3 protein is CASSLGSSGGTDTQYF. The CDR3 nucleotides read TGTGCCAGCAGCTTAGGGTCTAGCGGGGGCACAGATACGCAGTATTTT.

The J gene is TRBJ1-1, the V gene TRBV13, with D unresolved. The CDR3 consists of 17 residues. Trimming cost V 6 bases and J 5 bases, with 25 bases left between them. Looked up from germline, CDR1 is PRHDT and CDR2 is FYEKMQ (reference sequence). The CDR3 loop reads CASSAFPRRGQRTEAFF. The CDR3 region has the DNA TGTGCCAGCAGTGCATTCCCCCGAAGAGGTCAGAGGACTGAAGCTTTCTTT.

The genes are TRBV2 and TRBJ2-7; 7 bases agree with TRBD1. Germline trimming cut 6 bases from V and 7 bases from J; bases unmatched to any gene: 9. Germline CDR1 SNHLY, CDR2 FYNNEI. This CDR3 is built from 13 residues. For the CDR3, the DNA is TGTGCCAGCAGGGTCGACAGGGTTCGTGAGCAGTACTTC. This codes for CASRVDRVREQYF.

V usage is TRBV3-1 (or the pseudogene TRBV3-2) and J usage is TRBJ1-4, with D perhaps TRBD1 (6 bases). V was pared by 3 bases and J by 7 bases, with 9 bases between. Germline values: CDR1 LGHDT, CDR2 YNNKEL (reference sequence). The CDR3 runs 13 residues. CDR3 sequence (DNA): TGTGCCAGCAGCCAGCGGGGGCCTGAAAAACTGTTTTTT. It is translated as CASSQRGPEKLFF.

The chain recombines TRBV15 with TRBJ2-6, with 7 bases matching TRBD1. Trimming cost V 9 bases and J 2 bases; bases outside gene matches: 4. Germline V CDR1 and CDR2: LNHNV, YYDKDF (reference sequence). This CDR3 is 14 amino acids long. As DNA, the CDR3 is TGTGCCACTCAGACAGGGACTGGGGCCAACGTCCTGACTTTC. Its protein product is CATQTGTGANVLTF.

This chain connects TRBV5-4 to TRBJ1-5; tentative D call: TRBD1 (5 bases). This CDR3 is built from 13 residues. Germline V gene lookup returns CDR1 SGHNT and CDR2 YYREEE (reference sequence). V was trimmed by 4 bases and J by 9 bases, leaving 14 bases between them. For the CDR3, the DNA is TGTGCCAGCAGCCGGGGGTCGGAGGCGCCCCAGCATTTT. Translating gives CASSRGSEAPQHF.

The chain has TRBV5-6 and TRBJ1-3, with D maybe TRBD1 (5 bases). The CDR3 has 16 amino acids. V lost 4 bases, J lost 3 bases, and 17 bases lay in between. CDR1 and CDR2 (germline): SGHDT, YYEEEE. CDR3 coding DNA: TGTGCCAGCAGCCCCCTCGGTCGGGGGAGTGGAAACACCATATATTTT. Amino acid sequence: CASSPLGRGSGNTIYF.

The chain has TRBV9 and TRBJ1-2; D unclear. Deletions cut 4 bases from V and 0 bases from J, with 10 bases between. This CDR3 is 14 amino acids long. Germline V gene data show CDR1 as SGDLS and CDR2 as YYNGEE. CDR3 amino acids: CASSPSRANYGYTF. DNA for the CDR3: TGTGCCAGCAGCCCTTCCCGAGCTAACTATGGCTACACCTTC.

V gene TRBV12-5 combines with J gene TRBJ2-2, with D perhaps matching TRBD1 (6 bases). V lost 7 bases, J lost 3 bases, and 15 bases lay in between. The germline gives CDR1 LGHNT, CDR2 FRNRAP. This CDR3 is 15 amino acids long. CDR3 loop: CASEPAGAHTGELFF. The CDR3 DNA follows: TGTGCTAGTGAGCCCGCAGGGGCCCACACCGGGGAGCTGTTTTTT.

This clone was detected only once. The genes are TRBV6-5 and TRBJ2-5, with 7 positions matching TRBD2. This CDR3 spans 15 amino acids. V lost 2 bases to trimming and J lost 4 bases; unmatched junction nucleotides: 7. CDR1 MNHEY and CDR2 SVGAGI come from the germline V gene. The CDR3: CASSYDGGGGETQYF. For the CDR3, the DNA is TGTGCCAGCAGTTACGATGGGGGGGGAGGAGAGACCCAGTACTTC.

This clone occurred once. The chain joins TRBV3-1 (or the pseudogene TRBV3-2) to TRBJ1-1, with D perhaps matching TRBD1 (6 bases). Trimming took off 4 bases at V and 1 base at J, with 10 bases between the two ends. Germline assignment: CDR1 LGHDT and CDR2 YNNKEL (reference sequence). The CDR3 spans 14 residues. CDR3 loop: CASSPRTANTEAFF. CDR3 DNA sequence: TGTGCCAGCAGCCCGAGGACAGCGAACACTGAAGCTTTCTTT.

The rearrangement uses TRBV6-5 and TRBJ1-5, with D uncertain. Deletions cut 0 bases from V and 0 bases from J, with 9 bases between. This CDR3 is built from 16 residues. Per germline, CDR1 MNHEY and CDR2 SVGAGI. The CDR3 sequence: CASSYSYRDSNQPQHF. The CDR3 coding sequence is TGTGCCAGCAGTTACTCGTATCGGGATAGCAATCAGCCCCAGCATTTT.

This chain links TRBV21-1 with TRBJ1-1; no DNA check was done on the table's D call, TRBD1. TRBV21-1 is a pseudogene locus. The CDR3 extends over 13 amino acids. Here the CDR3 reads CASSGRGYTEAFF. In DNA, the CDR3 is TGTGCCAGCTCGGGCAGGGGGTACACTGAAGCTTTCTTT.

This chain connects TRBV28 to TRBJ1-2; no firm D call. From germline, CDR1 is MDHEN and CDR2 SYDVKM. This CDR3 is built from 13 residues. The V gene lost 10 bases and the J gene lost 6 bases, with 18 bases spanning the gap. CDR3 in amino acids: CAIQAPVLDGYTF. Written as DNA, the CDR3 is TGTGCCATCCAGGCCCCGGTTCTGGATGGCTACACCTTC.

This rearrangement joins TRBV5-1 to TRBJ1-2; 9 bases are shared with TRBD1. The CDR3 loop spans 13 amino acids. V was pared by 4 bases and J by 8 bases, with 6 bases of the junction left unmatched. Germline loops: CDR1 SGHRS, CDR2 YFSETQ. The chain's CDR3 is CASSAGQGWGYTF. CDR3 nucleotide sequence: TGCGCCAGCAGCGCCGGACAGGGGTGGGGCTACACCTTC. Combining the CDR3 with reference TRBV5-1 and TRBJ1-2 gives the whole variable domain KAGVTQTPRYLIKTRGQQVTLSCSPISGHRSVSWYQQTPGQGLQFLFEYFSETQRNKGNFPGRFSGRQFSNSRSEMNVSTLELGDSALYLCASSAGQGWGYTFGSGTRLTVV.

The chain has TRBV14 and TRBJ2-1; D not resolved. The germline V gene encodes CDR1 SGHDN and CDR2 FVKESK. Trimming left V 4 bases short and J 8 bases short, with 12 bases between. CDR3 length: 13 amino acids. Written as DNA, the CDR3 is TGTGCCAGCAGCCGCTTTAACGAGGATGAGCAGTTCTTC. Amino acid sequence: CASSRFNEDEQFF.

This chain links TRBV7-9 with TRBJ1-3; TRBD1 matches at 7 bases. The CDR3 is made up of 14 amino acids. J gave up 1 base and V 5 bases, and 2 bases lay outside the gene matches. Germline V lookup: CDR1 SEHNR, CDR2 FQNEAQ (reference sequence). The DNA for the CDR3 is TGTGCCAGCAGCCTGACAGGGTCTGGAAACACCATATATTTT. Encoded protein: CASSLTGSGNTIYF.

The chain carries TRBV19 and TRBJ2-7; D unclear. V dropped 3 bases and J dropped 4 bases, with 19 bases sitting between them. Germline CDR1 LNHDA, CDR2 SQIVND (reference sequence). This CDR3 contains 16 residues. The CDR3 loop reads CASSIALTVLGYEQYF. CDR3 coding DNA: TGTGCCAGTAGTATTGCCCTCACAGTTCTCGGTTACGAGCAGTACTTC.

This chain joins TRBV10-3 and TRBJ2-5; possibly TRBD2 for D (7 bases). Germline V gene sequence: CDR1 ENHRY, CDR2 SYGVKD. The CDR3 runs to 13 residues. The germline V and J ends were trimmed by 10 bases and 1 base, with 13 bases remaining between them. The DNA for the CDR3 is TGTGCCACCATAGGGGGGGTCCAAGAGACCCAGTACTTC. It encodes CATIGGVQETQYF.

This chain uses TRBV18 with TRBJ1-4; 9 bases agree with TRBD1. The CDR3 extends over 15 amino acids. V was clipped by 5 bases and J by 7 bases; unmatched bases: 8. Germline V lookup: CDR1 KGHSH, CDR2 LQKENI. The CDR3 nucleotides are TGTGCCAGCTCATGGACGGGGACAGGGAGTGAAAAACTGTTTTTT. Its protein is CASSWTGTGSEKLFF. Looking up the rest from reference TRBV18 and TRBJ1-4 gives the full variable domain: NAGVMQNPRHLVRRRGQEARLRCSPMKGHSHVYWYRQLPEEGLKFMVYLQKENIIDESGMPKERFSAEFPKEGPSILRIQQVVRGDSAAYFCASSWTGTGSEKLFFGSGTQLSVL.

The rearrangement links TRBV7-9 to TRBJ2-2, with 8 bases identical to TRBD1. There are 16 residues in the CDR3. Looked up from germline, CDR1 is SEHNR and CDR2 is FQNEAQ (reference sequence). V lost 3 bases, J lost 2 bases, and 5 bases stayed unmatched. The CDR3 protein is CASSFDRGRNTGELFF. CDR3 DNA sequence: TGTGCCAGCAGCTTCGACAGGGGCCGAAACACCGGGGAGCTGTTTTTT.

The V call is TRBV10-2, the J call TRBJ1-5; D not certain. Germline CDR1 is WSHSY and CDR2 is SAAADI. Trimming took off 5 bases at V and 2 bases at J, with 13 bases between the two ends. CDR3 length equals 15 residues. DNA for the CDR3: TGCGCCAGCAGTCCGACTGGCGGGCGCAATCAGCCCCAGCATTTT. It codes for CASSPTGGRNQPQHF.

This sequence joins TRBV5-1 and TRBJ1-4; a possible D gene is TRBD1 (5 bases). Per the germline V gene, CDR1 is SGHRS and CDR2 is YFSETQ. CDR3 size: 15 residues. The germline V and J ends were trimmed by 3 bases and 3 bases, with 12 bases remaining between them. As DNA, the CDR3 is TGCGCCAGCAGCTCGGACACAGCAGCTAATGAAAAACTGTTTTTT. Residues: CASSSDTAANEKLFF.

A remark on this clone: Other nucleotide sequences in the sample specify the same CDR3. V usage is TRBV9 and J usage is TRBJ1-2; no clear D. V gave up 3 bases and J gave up 2 bases, with 8 bases separating them. CDR3 length equals 13 residues. Germline V CDR1 and CDR2: SGDLS, YYNGEE. CDR3 in amino acids: CASSATGNYGYTF. CDR3 sequence (DNA): TGTGCCAGCAGCGCCACCGGGAACTATGGCTACACCTTC.

CDR3 in amino acids: CASSIVGSGGANTDTQYF. The CDR3 bases are TGTGCCAGTAGTATAGTCGGGTCGGGGGGGGCAAACACAGATACGCAGTATTTT. The V call is TRBV19, the J call TRBJ2-3, with 8 positions matching TRBD2. There are 18 residues in the CDR3. Germline CDR1 LNHDA, CDR2 SQIVND (reference sequence). V dropped 1 base and J dropped 2; count of bases not matched to a gene: 11.

This rearrangement joins TRBV12-5 to TRBJ1-2; D is ambiguous. Trimming removed 8 bases at V and 6 bases at J, with 16 bases between. Germline CDR1 LGHNT, CDR2 FRNRAP. CDR3 size: 13 residues. CDR3 sequence: CASPLGVGHGYTF. The CDR3 coding sequence is TGTGCTAGTCCGCTCGGGGTTGGGCATGGCTACACCTTC.

V gene TRBV3-1 (or the pseudogene TRBV3-2) combines with J gene TRBJ2-5; D is ambiguous. CDR1 and CDR2 from the germline V gene are LGHDT and YNNKEL (reference sequence). The CDR3 is 11 amino acids. The V gene lost 4 bases and the J gene lost 4 bases, with 4 bases spanning the gap. The CDR3 DNA reads TGTGCCAGCAGCCTTCGAGAGACCCAGTACTTC. Its protein is CASSLRETQYF.

The chain couples TRBV7-9 to TRBJ1-2, with a possible D match to TRBD1 (6 bases). Trimming left V 1 base short and J 8 bases short, with 17 bases between. This CDR3 region has 15 residues. CDR1 is SEHNR and CDR2 is FQNEAQ in the germline V gene (reference sequence). CDR3 DNA: TGTGCCAGCAGCTTAGGTCTAACAGGGTACGAGGGCTACACCTTC. Translated: CASSLGLTGYEGYTF.

This sequence joins TRBV30 and TRBJ2-7; no reliable D call. CDR3 length: 11 amino acids. Looked up from germline, CDR1 is GTSNPN and CDR2 is SVGIG (reference sequence). V was cut by 1 base and J by 7 bases, with 8 bases left in between. CDR3: CAWSAPTEQYF. CDR3 bases: TGTGCCTGGAGTGCTCCGACAGAGCAGTACTTC.